This T cell receptor (beta chain) comes out of a study of Ad26.COV2.S vaccination and SARS-CoV-2 variants (dated by TCRdb to the early 2020s). With regard to the full study: Donors in the vaccine arm were drawn from COV1001, a phase I-IIa trial of Ad26.COV2.S in healthy adults that was multicentre, randomized, double-blind and placebo-controlled. Ad26.COV2.S was given intramuscularly at 5x10^10 or 1x10^11 viral particles, as a single shot or as two shots 56 days apart. The specificity and breadth of SARS-CoV-2-reactive T cell receptors after Ad26.COV2.S vaccination were assessed by TCRbeta repertoire sequencing. A total of about 30 samples were included in the TCR-sequenced set, comprising around 19 Ad26.COV2.S vaccine recipients, 5 placebo recipients and 8 SARS-CoV-2 convalescent individuals. Trial participants were randomized into five groups of five: low-dose or high-dose Ad26.COV2.S given once or twice, or placebo on both occasions. Throughout the experiments and outcome assessment, investigators stayed blinded to trial group allocation.

TCRbeta CDR3 regions were sequenced with the immunoSEQ Assay. After extraction, genomic DNA underwent amplification by bias-controlled multiplex PCR, followed by high-throughput sequencing. The authors processed their data as follows. To quantify the absolute abundance of each unique TCRbeta CDR3 region, sequences were collapsed and filtered. T cell fraction was estimated by normalizing TCRbeta template counts to usable DNA, with usable DNA measured through amplification of reference genes found in all nucleated cells. Repertoire TCRs were annotated as SARS-CoV-2-specific when V gene, CDR3 amino acid sequence and J gene were exactly matched to a known reactive TCR set. The reference SARS-CoV-2 TCR set was obtained from MIRA and was filtered for enrichment in COVID-19-positive ImmuneCODE repertoires, whereby public or cross-reactive TCRs were removed. Using the MIRA antigens, annotated TCRs were further analysed by specific ORF or by position within an ORF. Breadth was defined as the number of annotated unique rearrangements divided by the total number of unique productive rearrangements, and depth was defined as the summed frequency of the annotated unique rearrangements. Group comparisons of TCR breadth used two-sided Wilcoxon rank-sum tests. In TCRdb, the immuneACCESS table is reduced to in-frame sequences with V and J assigned. These tables do not hold every clone; where another copy was compared, an unresolved V gene accounts for under half, and the others remain unexplained. V and J calls and clone size are copied from that table; D and trimming were computed from the DNA. This sample holds around 420,000 clones; approximately 88% were observed only once. Of the sample, less than 4% is held by the ten largest clones.

As to this clone: Its target antigen remains unknown. Base qualities were left out, and no much larger clone turns up one base away.

V lost 5 bases and J lost 5 bases, and the count of bases not matched to a germline gene is 5. Measured from the cysteine to the phenylalanine, the CDR3 is 14 residues long. Only the CDR3 portion is preserved as DNA: 42 bases, with reading frame beginning at the first base. Taken from the germline V gene (reference sequence), the CDR1 and CDR2 loops are LNHDA and SQIVND. Taken with the paper, the label for treatment or condition translates to: roughly 20 received Ad26.COV2.S at low or high dose, single or two shots; 5 received placebo; per-sample allocation not given. Repertoires of vaccine and placebo recipients were sequenced from samples taken on day 63 after the first injection. Cohort 1b enrolled 25 or so adults aged 18-55 years at a single site in Boston, USA, between 29 July and 7 August 2020. Ad26.COV2.S was a replication-incompetent adenovirus type 26 vector that expressed a prefusion-stabilized SARS-CoV-2 spike protein derived from the original Wuhan strain.

Summary of the overall study and its limitations: Higher spike-specific TCR breadth was observed in Ad26.COV2.S recipients than in placebo recipients (P = 0.0014). The authors noted that the TCR breadth and depth analyses may have underestimated total T cell responses. Substantial breadth of spike-specific CD8+ and CD4+ T cell responses was reported after vaccination. Comparable non-spike TCR breadth was observed between vaccine and placebo recipients, consistent with only spike being contained in the vaccine. The study was not powered to compare responses between vaccine doses or regimens.

This TCR was recovered from a person aged 18-60 years who received the Ad26.COV2.S COVID-19 vaccine or a placebo. Here the chain combines TRBV19 and TRBJ2-1; TRBD2 lines up with 8 middle nucleotides. Sequences were derived from peripheral blood, sampled in a trial of Ad26.COV2.S vaccine versus placebo. For the CDR3, the sequence is CASSWPGGHNEQFF. The bases read TGTGCCAGTAGTTGGCCGGGGGGGCACAATGAGCAGTTCTTC.